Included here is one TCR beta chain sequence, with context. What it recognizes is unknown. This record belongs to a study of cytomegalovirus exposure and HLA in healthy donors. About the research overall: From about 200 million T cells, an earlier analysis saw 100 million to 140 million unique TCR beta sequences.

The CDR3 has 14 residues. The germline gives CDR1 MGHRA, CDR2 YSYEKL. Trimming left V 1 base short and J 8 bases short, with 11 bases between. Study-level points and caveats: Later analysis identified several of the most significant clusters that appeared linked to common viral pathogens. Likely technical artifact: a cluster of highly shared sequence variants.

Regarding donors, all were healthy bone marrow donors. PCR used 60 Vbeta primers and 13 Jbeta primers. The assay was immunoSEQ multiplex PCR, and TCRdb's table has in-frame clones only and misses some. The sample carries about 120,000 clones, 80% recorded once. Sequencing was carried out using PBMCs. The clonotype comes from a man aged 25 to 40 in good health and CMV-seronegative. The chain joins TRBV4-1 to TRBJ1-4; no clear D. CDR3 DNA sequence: TGCGCCAGCAGCCAAGTGGCGGCTTTAGAAAAACTGTTTTTT. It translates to CASSQVAALEKLFF.